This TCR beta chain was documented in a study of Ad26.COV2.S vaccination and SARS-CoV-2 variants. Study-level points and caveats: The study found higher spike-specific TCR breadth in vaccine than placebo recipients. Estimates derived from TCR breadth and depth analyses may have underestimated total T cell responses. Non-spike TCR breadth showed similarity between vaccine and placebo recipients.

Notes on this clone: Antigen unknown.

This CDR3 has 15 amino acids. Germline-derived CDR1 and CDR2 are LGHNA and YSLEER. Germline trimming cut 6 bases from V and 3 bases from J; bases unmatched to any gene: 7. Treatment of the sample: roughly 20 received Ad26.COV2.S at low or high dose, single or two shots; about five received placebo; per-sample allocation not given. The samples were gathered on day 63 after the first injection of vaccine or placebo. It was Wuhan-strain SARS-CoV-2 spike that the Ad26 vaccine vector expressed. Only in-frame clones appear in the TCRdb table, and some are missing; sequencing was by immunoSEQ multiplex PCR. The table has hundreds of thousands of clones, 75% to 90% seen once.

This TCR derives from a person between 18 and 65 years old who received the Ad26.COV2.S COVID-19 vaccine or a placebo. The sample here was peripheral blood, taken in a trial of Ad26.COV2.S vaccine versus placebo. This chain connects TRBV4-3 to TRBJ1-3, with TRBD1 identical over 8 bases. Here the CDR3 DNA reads TGCGCCAGCAGTACCGGGACAGGAGATGGAAACACCATATATTTT. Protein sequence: CASSTGTGDGNTIYF.